This TCR beta chain was identified in a study of CD8+CD57+ T cells in acquired aplastic anemia. Whole-study context: On average, sorted CD4+ and CD8+ cells gave 3.2 ug of DNA.

Both TCR beta VDJ combination and CDR3 sequence profiling were carried out. Genomic DNA was the template for this profiling. TCRdb re-called the reads through MiXCR, storing one row per CDR3 protein. Among around 150,000 distinct CDR3 sequences listed, around 40% were seen once. This CDR3 region has 14 residues. Germline V gene lookup returns CDR1 MRHNA and CDR2 SNTAGT. The V and J ends lost 0 bases and 5 bases respectively, with 8 bases between them. The sequencing sample was made of sorted CD4+, CD8+, or CD8+CD57+ T cells (not recorded which) from PBMCs. V is TRBV6-4 and J is TRBJ2-1; D is ambiguous. The sequence derives from a human donor in good health. This CDR3 reads CASSDSTDNNEQFF. The CDR3 nucleotides read TGTGCCAGCAGTGACTCGACGGATAACAATGAGCAGTTCTTC.